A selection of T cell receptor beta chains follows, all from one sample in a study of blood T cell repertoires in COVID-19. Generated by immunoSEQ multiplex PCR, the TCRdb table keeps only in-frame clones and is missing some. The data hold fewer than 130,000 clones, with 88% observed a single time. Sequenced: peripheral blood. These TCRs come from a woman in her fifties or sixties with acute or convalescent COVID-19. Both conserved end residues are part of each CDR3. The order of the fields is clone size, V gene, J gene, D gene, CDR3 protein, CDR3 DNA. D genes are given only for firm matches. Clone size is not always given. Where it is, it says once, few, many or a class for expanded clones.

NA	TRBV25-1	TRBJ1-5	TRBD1	CASSETGRHQPQHF	TGTGCCAGCAGTGAGACAGGGAGGCATCAGCCCCAGCATTTT
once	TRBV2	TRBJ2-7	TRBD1	CASYLRQGVSYEQYF	TGTGCCAGCTATTTAAGACAGGGTGTCTCCTACGAGCAGTACTTC
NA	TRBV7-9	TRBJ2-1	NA	CASSLGDYEQFF	TGTGCCAGCAGCTTGGGGGACTATGAGCAGTTCTTC
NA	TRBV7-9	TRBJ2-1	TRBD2	CASSLPSGKDEQFF	TGTGCCAGCAGCTTACCTAGCGGAAAGGATGAGCAGTTCTTC
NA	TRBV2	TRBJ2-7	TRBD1	CASTRDSGYEQYF	TGTGCCAGCACCCGGGACAGCGGCTACGAGCAGTACTTC
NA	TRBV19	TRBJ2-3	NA	CASSRLSNGKDTQYF	TGTGCCAGCTCACGACTGAGCAACGGGAAAGATACGCAGTATTTT
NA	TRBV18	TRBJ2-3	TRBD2	CASSLFRLAAATDTQYF	TGTGCCAGCTCCCTTTTTCGACTAGCCGCGGCGACAGATACGCAGTATTTT
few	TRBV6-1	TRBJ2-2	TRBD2	CASSGTSGREDTGELFF	TGTGCCAGCAGTGGGACTAGCGGGAGAGAGGACACCGGGGAGCTGTTTTTT
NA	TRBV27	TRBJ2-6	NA	CASSPLGSSGANVLTF	TGTGCCAGCAGCCCGTTGGGGAGCTCTGGGGCCAACGTCCTGACTTTC
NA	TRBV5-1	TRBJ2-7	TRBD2	CASSYQRDKYEQYF	TGCGCCAGCAGCTATCAGCGGGATAAATACGAGCAGTACTTC
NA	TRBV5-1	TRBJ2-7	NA	CASSLGPQGEQYF	TGCGCCAGCAGCTTGGGGCCACAGGGCGAGCAGTACTTC
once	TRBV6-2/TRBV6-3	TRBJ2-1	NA	CASSRNSGATFF	TGTGCCAGCAGCCGCAACTCAGGGGCGACATTCTTC
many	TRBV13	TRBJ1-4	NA	CASSATGLANEKLFF	TGTGCCAGCAGCGCCACTGGACTCGCTAATGAAAAACTGTTTTTT
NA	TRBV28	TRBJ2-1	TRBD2	CASTPASGRAAEQFF	TGTGCCAGCACCCCCGCTAGCGGGAGGGCCGCTGAGCAGTTCTTC
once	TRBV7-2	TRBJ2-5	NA	CASSLAGRGAWTQYF	TGTGCCAGCAGCTTAGCAGGCAGGGGCGCTTGGACCCAGTACTTC
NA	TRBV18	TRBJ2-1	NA	CASSPGGTHNEQFF	TGTGCCAGCTCACCGGGCGGGACCCACAATGAGCAGTTCTTC
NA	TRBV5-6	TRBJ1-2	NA	CASSSGQSNYGYTF	TGTGCCAGCAGCTCCGGACAGTCTAACTATGGCTACACCTTC
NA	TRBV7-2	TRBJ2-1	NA	CASSLGSGNYNEQFF	TGTGCCAGCAGCTTAGGAAGCGGAAACTACAATGAGCAGTTCTTC
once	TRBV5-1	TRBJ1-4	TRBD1	CASSPGQGATGTNEKLFF	TGCGCCAGCAGCCCCGGACAGGGGGCAACAGGAACTAATGAAAAACTGTTTTTT
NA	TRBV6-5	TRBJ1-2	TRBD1	CASSYKRDSGYGYTF	TGTGCCAGCAGTTACAAGAGGGACAGCGGATATGGCTACACCTTC
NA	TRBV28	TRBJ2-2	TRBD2	CASTLGLANTGELFF	TGTGCCAGCACCCTGGGACTAGCGAACACCGGGGAGCTGTTTTTT
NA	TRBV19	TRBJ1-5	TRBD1	CASGDSLEPQHF	TGTGCCAGTGGGGACAGTCTGGAGCCCCAGCATTTT
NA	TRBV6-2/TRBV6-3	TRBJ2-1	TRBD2	CASSPTSGSGEQFF	TGTGCCAGCAGTCCCACTAGCGGGAGTGGTGAGCAGTTCTTC
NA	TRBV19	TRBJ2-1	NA	CASNPSGLNEQFF	TGTGCCAGTAACCCTTCCGGACTTAATGAGCAGTTCTTC
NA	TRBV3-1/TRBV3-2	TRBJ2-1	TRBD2	CASSHKTSGSGQFF	TGTGCCAGCAGCCATAAGACTAGCGGGAGTGGGCAGTTCTTC
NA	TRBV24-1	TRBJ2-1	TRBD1	CATSVGTGAYNEQFF	TGTGCCACCAGTGTAGGGACAGGGGCCTACAATGAGCAGTTCTTC
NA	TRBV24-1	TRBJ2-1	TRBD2	CATSVSPGQGTSGRGDEQFF	TGTGCCACCAGTGTTAGTCCGGGACAGGGGACTAGCGGGAGGGGGGATGAGCAGTTCTTC
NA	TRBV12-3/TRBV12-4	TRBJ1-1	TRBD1	CASRTGENTEAFF	TGTGCCAGCAGGACAGGGGAGAACACTGAAGCTTTCTTT
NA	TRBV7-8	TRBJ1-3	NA	CASSSGSSGGTIYF	TGTGCCAGCAGCTCGGGTTCAAGCGGGGGGACCATATATTTT
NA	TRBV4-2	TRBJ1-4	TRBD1	CASSQDRGPNEKLFF	TGTGCCAGCAGCCAAGACAGGGGGCCTAATGAAAAACTGTTTTTT
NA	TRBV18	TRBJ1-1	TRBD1	CASSPLGQGGRGTEAFF	TGTGCCAGCTCACCTTTGGGACAGGGGGGCCGGGGGACTGAAGCTTTCTTT
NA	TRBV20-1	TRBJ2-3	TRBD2	CSASAGTSGGTQYF	TGCAGTGCTAGTGCGGGGACTAGCGGAGGTACGCAGTATTTT
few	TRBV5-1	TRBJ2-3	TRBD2	CASSLWGTSGTDTQYF	TGCGCCAGCAGCTTGTGGGGGACTAGCGGGACAGATACGCAGTATTTT
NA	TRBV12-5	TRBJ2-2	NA	CASGLVTGAENTGELFF	TGTGCTAGTGGTTTGGTAACGGGAGCGGAGAACACCGGGGAGCTGTTTTTT
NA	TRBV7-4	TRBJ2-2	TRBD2	CASRTVRLAGGCSTGELFF	TGTGCCAGCAGGACGGTTAGACTAGCGGGAGGCTGTAGTACCGGGGAGCTGTTTTTT
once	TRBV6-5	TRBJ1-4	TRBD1	CASKRDRNEKLFF	TGTGCCAGCAAAAGGGACAGGAATGAAAAACTGTTTTTT
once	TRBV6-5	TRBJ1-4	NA	CASSSGQRSEKLFF	TGTGCCAGCAGTTCCGGACAGAGAAGTGAAAAACTGTTTTTT
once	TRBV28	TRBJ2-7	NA	CASSFNGGGRHYEQYF	TGTGCCAGCAGTTTTAACGGTGGCGGGCGGCACTACGAGCAGTACTTC
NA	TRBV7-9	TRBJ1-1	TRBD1	CASSLWTGMNTEAFF	TGTGCCAGCAGCCTCTGGACAGGGATGAACACTGAAGCTTTCTTT
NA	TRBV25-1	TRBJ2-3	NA	CASSPPFSDTQYF	TGTGCCAGCAGTCCCCCTTTCTCAGATACGCAGTATTTT
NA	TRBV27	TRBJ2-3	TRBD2	CASSLGTSGNTDTQYF	TGTGCCAGCAGCCTCGGGACTAGCGGAAACACAGATACGCAGTATTTT
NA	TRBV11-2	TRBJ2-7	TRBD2	CASSLDVAGGGDEQYF	TGTGCCAGCAGCTTAGATGTGGCGGGAGGGGGAGACGAGCAGTACTTC
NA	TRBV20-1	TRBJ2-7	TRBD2	CSASGTSVYEQYF	TGCAGTGCCAGTGGTACTAGCGTCTACGAGCAGTACTTC
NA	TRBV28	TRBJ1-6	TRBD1	CASSFGQGRGRPLHF	TGTGCCAGCAGTTTCGGACAGGGGCGTGGACGACCCCTCCACTTT
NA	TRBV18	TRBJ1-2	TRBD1	CASSPATGGEDGYTF	TGTGCCAGCTCACCGGCGACAGGGGGTGAGGATGGCTACACCTTC
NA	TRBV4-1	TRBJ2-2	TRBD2	CASSQGSSSGSITGELFF	TGCGCCAGCAGCCAAGGGTCGTCTAGCGGGAGTATCACCGGGGAGCTGTTTTTT
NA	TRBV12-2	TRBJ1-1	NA	CASRLAPQHPGTEAFF	TGTGCAAGTCGCTTAGCCCCCCAACACCCGGGGACTGAAGCTTTCTTT
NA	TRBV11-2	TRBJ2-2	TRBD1	CASFTGTGNTGELFF	TGTGCCAGCTTTACCGGGACAGGGAATACCGGGGAGCTGTTTTTT
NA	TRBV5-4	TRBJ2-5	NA	CASSLQGLETQYF	TGTGCCAGCAGCTTACAGGGTTTAGAGACCCAGTACTTC
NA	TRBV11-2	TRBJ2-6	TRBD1	CASSLEGTVSGANVLTF	TGTGCCAGCAGCTTAGAAGGGACAGTAAGCGGGGCCAACGTCCTGACTTTC
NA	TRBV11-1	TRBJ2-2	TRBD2	CASSLAAGGSVTGELFF	TGTGCCAGCAGCTTAGCCGCCGGGGGGTCGGTAACCGGGGAGCTGTTTTTT
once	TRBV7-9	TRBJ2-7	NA	CASSSGFGRDSSYEQYF	TGTGCCAGCAGCTCGGGGTTCGGGAGGGACAGCTCCTACGAGCAGTACTTC
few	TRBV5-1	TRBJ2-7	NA	CASAGGRTYEQYF	TGCGCCAGCGCGGGCGGCAGAACCTACGAGCAGTACTTC
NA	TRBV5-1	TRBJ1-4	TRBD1	CASSLGDRDNEKLFF	TGCGCCAGCAGCTTAGGGGACAGGGATAATGAAAAACTGTTTTTT
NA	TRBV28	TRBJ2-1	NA	CASRPGMSNEQFF	TGTGCCAGCCGACCGGGTATGAGTAATGAGCAGTTCTTC
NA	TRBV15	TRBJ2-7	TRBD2	CATSRSFYASGRAYEQYF	TGTGCCACCAGCAGATCTTTTTATGCTAGCGGGAGGGCCTACGAGCAGTACTTC